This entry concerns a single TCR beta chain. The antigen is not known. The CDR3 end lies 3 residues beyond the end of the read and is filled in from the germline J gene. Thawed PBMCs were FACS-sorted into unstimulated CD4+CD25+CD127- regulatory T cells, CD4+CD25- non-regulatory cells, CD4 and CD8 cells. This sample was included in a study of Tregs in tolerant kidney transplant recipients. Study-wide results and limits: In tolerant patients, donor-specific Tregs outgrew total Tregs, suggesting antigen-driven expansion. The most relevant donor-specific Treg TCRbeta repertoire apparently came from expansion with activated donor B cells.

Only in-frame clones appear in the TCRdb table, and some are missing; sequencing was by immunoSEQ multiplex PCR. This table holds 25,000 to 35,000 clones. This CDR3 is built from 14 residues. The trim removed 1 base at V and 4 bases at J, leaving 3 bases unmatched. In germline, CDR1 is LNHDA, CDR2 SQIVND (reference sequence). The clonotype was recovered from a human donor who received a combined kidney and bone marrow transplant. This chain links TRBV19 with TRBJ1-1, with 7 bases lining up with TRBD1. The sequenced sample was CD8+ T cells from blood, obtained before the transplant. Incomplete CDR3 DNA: TGTGCCAGTAGTATAGTCAGGGGGAGCACTGAA. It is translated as CASSIVRGSTE. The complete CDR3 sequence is CASSIVRGSTEAFF.